The clone carrying this TCR beta chain showed up many times. Its antigen is not identified. The sample belongs to a study of T cells in Graves' hyperthyroidism and ophthalmopathy. V lost 5 bases and J lost 7; bases outside the gene matches: 11. This CDR3 is 14 amino acids long. Per germline, CDR1 SGHTA and CDR2 FQGNSA. TCR beta CDR3 regions were amplified from RNA transcripts. The study used the HTBI primer set for a first-round RT-PCR of the TCR CDR3. TCRdb used MiXCR to reprocess the multiplex PCR reads, holding one entry per CDR3 protein. In the table there are approximately 300,000 distinct CDR3 sequences, about 15% of which are singletons. Study-wide points: Blood also carried most thyroid clonotypes expanded above 0.001.

This receptor was obtained from a woman aged 55-69 years with Graves' ophthalmopathy. The chain links TRBV7-2 to TRBJ2-7, with 7 bases aligning to TRBD1. Specimen: blood. CDR3 residues: CASSRDRSLREQYF. The DNA for the CDR3 is TGTGCCAGCAGCCGGGACAGATCACTACGAGAGCAGTACTTC.